The 8 T cell receptor beta chains presented below share a single source sample, sequenced in a study of beta chain features in type 1 diabetes. Reverse transcribing all isolated RNA meant expressed TCRB transcripts were sequenced. Profiling relied on immunoSEQ multiplex PCR, and the TCRdb table lists in-frame clones only, not all of them. The repertoire holds a few hundred thousand clones, over 9.5% seen once, with less than 0.02% in the top ten. The material sequenced was naive CD4+ T cells from blood. The origin of the receptors is a man younger than 35 in good health.

This clone was seen only a few times. J is TRBJ2-7 and V is TRBV18; 9 bases are shared with TRBD1. CDR3 length: 15 amino acids. The germline CDR1 and CDR2 sequences are KGHSH and LQKENI. V was clipped by 0 bases and J by 3 bases; unmatched bases: 3. In nucleotides, the CDR3 is TGTGCCAGCTCACCACCGACAGGGGGTGGCTACGAGCAGTACTTC. This encodes CASSPPTGGGYEQYF. Drawing the rest from reference TRBV18 and TRBJ2-7, the complete variable domain is NAGVMQNPRHLVRRRGQEARLRCSPMKGHSHVYWYRQLPEEGLKFMVYLQKENIIDESGMPKERFSAEFPKEGPSILRIQQVVRGDSAAYFCASSPPTGGGYEQYFGPGTRLTVT.

This clone was picked up a small number of times. CDR3 sequence: CATGQSNEKLFF. In DNA form, the CDR3 reads TGTGCCACGGGACAATCGAATGAAAAACTGTTTTTT. The V call is TRBV6-5, the J call TRBJ1-4; D possibly corresponds to TRBD1 (6 bases). The CDR3 is 12 residues long. Per the germline V gene, CDR1 is MNHEY and CDR2 is SVGAGI. V was trimmed by 10 bases and J by 5 bases, leaving 11 bases between them.

This clone showed up just a few times. This rearrangement joins TRBV4-1 to TRBJ2-3; D might be TRBD2 (6 bases). This CDR3 has 16 amino acids. Trimming stripped 4 bases from V and 0 bases from J, with 14 bases between. Germline loops: CDR1 MGHRA, CDR2 YSYEKL. For the CDR3, the DNA is TGCGCCAGCAGCCCGACCGGGACTCGGAGCACAGATACGCAGTATTTT. Translating it yields CASSPTGTRSTDTQYF.

The rearrangement uses TRBV7-3 and TRBJ2-5; TRBD1 might be the D (6 bases). Trimming shortened V by 5 bases and J by 5 bases, and 27 bases separated the two germline ends. CDR3 size: 18 residues. CDR1 is SGHTA and CDR2 is FQGTGA in the germline V gene. The CDR3 region is CASSLRPVARGVLETQYF. The CDR3, as DNA: TGTGCCAGCAGCCTCCGACCTGTGGCCAGGGGCGTTCTTGAGACCCAGTACTTC.

This chain joins TRBV29-1 and TRBJ1-2; possible D gene TRBD1, 6 bases. Trimming pared 1 base from V and 3 bases from J, leaving 12 bases between. CDR3 length equals 14 residues. The V gene's germline CDR1 is SQVTM and CDR2 ANQGSEA. The CDR3 protein is CSVEVFRGDYGYTF. The DNA of the CDR3 is TGCAGCGTTGAAGTCTTCAGGGGTGACTATGGCTACACCTTC.

A few counts support this clone. The rearrangement uses TRBV19 and TRBJ1-5; weak D call: TRBD1 (5 bases). The CDR3 covers 13 residues. Germline V gene sequence: CDR1 LNHDA, CDR2 SQIVND (reference sequence). The V gene lost 3 bases and the J gene lost 6 bases, with 9 bases spanning the gap. The CDR3 sequence is CASSIRQSQPQHF. In DNA, the CDR3 is TGTGCCAGTAGTATTAGACAGAGTCAGCCCCAGCATTTT.

This clone appeared a few times. This chain links TRBV15 with TRBJ1-2; the match to TRBD1 covers 8 bases. After removal of 4 bases from V and 4 bases from J, the junction contained 8 bases not matched to a gene. Germline V gives CDR1 LNHNV, CDR2 YYDKDF (reference sequence). CDR3 length equals 15 residues. The CDR3, as DNA: TGTGCCACCAGCACCCGGACAGGGACGGGCTATGGCTACACCTTC. Amino acid sequence: CATSTRTGTGYGYTF.

The chain employs TRBV9 and TRBJ1-2; D possibly corresponds to TRBD1 (5 bases). The CDR3 runs 15 residues. Germline V gene sequence: CDR1 SGDLS, CDR2 YYNGEE. V was pared by 0 bases and J by 3 bases, with 12 bases between. CDR3 in DNA: TGTGCCAGCAGCGTAGGGGGGGGTCTCGACTATGGCTACACCTTC. It codes for CASSVGGGLDYGYTF.